This paragraph reports one T cell receptor (beta chain). The target antigen is unknown. Germline assignment: CDR1 SNHLY and CDR2 FYNNEI. This CDR3 contains 16 residues. Deletions cut 0 bases from V and 6 bases from J, with 18 bases between. This record comes from a study of OX40 agonist ivuxolimab in advanced cancers. In the study overall: Partial responses were achieved by three patients: one hepatocellular carcinoma, two cutaneous melanoma. General study results and limits: It was also the case that some nonresponders had low normalized T-cell clonal expansion.

The table came from immunoSEQ multiplex PCR; TCRdb's copy has only in-frame clones and leaves some out. The table shows 8,500 to 11,000 clones, with just over 75% occurring only once. The rearrangement joins TRBV2 to TRBJ2-7; TRBD1 might be the D (6 bases). The sequencing used CD4+ or CD8+ T cells sorted from blood, collected in a trial of the OX40 agonist ivuxolimab. The TCR comes from an adult with an advanced solid tumor such as melanoma, head and neck, liver or kidney cancer. The CDR3 protein is CASSEAGAIVRGEQYF. CDR3 sequence (DNA): TGTGCCAGCAGTGAAGCGGGGGCTATCGTCAGAGGCGAGCAGTACTTC.